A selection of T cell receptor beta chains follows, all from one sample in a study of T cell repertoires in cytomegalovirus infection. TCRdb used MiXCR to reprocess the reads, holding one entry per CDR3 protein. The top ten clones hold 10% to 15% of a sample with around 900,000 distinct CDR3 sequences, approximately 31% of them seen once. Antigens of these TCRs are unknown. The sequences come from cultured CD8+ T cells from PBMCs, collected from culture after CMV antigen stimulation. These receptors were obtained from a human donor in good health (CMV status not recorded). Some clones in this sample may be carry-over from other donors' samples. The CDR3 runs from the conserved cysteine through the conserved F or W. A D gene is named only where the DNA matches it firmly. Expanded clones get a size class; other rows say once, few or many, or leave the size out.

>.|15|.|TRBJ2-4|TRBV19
CASSKGREPKNIQYF
TGTGCCAGCTCGAAGGGCAGGGAGCCCAAAAACATTCAGTACTTC
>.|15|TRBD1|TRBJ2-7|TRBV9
CASSVGGTGRNEQYF
TGTGCCAGCAGCGTAGGGGGGACAGGGCGAAACGAGCAGTACTTC
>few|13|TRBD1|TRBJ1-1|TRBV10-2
CASRDREFTEAFF
TGCGCCAGCAGAGACAGGGAATTCACTGAAGCTTTCTTT
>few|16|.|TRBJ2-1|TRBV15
CATSRDWGATYNEQFF
TGTGCCACCAGCAGAGATTGGGGGGCCACGTACAATGAGCAGTTCTTC
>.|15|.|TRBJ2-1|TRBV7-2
CASSLVSQGYNEQFF
TGTGCCAGCAGCTTAGTAAGCCAGGGCTACAATGAGCAGTTCTTC
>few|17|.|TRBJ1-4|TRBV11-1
CASSRRTPVATNEKLFF
TGTGCCAGCAGTAGACGGACACCAGTTGCAACTAATGAAAAACTGTTTTTT
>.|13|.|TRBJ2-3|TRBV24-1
CATSDFYGDTQYF
TGTGCCACCAGTGATTTTTACGGGGATACGCAGTATTTT
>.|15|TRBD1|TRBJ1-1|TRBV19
CASTSITGAGTEAFF
TGTGCCAGTACCTCAATCACAGGGGCTGGAACTGAAGCTTTCTTT
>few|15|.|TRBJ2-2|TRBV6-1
CASSLFSAGTGELFF
TGTGCCAGCAGTCTATTTTCGGCAGGCACCGGGGAGCTGTTTTTT
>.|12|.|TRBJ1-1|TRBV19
CATRGGWGEAFF
TGTGCCACCCGAGGGGGGTGGGGTGAAGCTTTCTTT
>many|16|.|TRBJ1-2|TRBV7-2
CASSSVGQLHNYGYTF
TGTGCCAGCAGCTCCGTCGGACAGCTCCATAACTATGGCTACACCTTC
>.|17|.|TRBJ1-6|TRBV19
CASSRGQRSSYNSPLHF
TGTGCCAGTAGTAGAGGACAGCGGAGCTCCTATAATTCACCCCTCCACTTT
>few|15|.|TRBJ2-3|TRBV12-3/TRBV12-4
CASKNEDRNTDTQYF
TGTGCCAGCAAAAATGAGGACAGAAACACAGATACGCAGTATTTT
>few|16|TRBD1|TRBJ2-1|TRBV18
CASSPDPDREYNEQFF
TGTGCCAGCTCACCAGACCCGGACAGGGAGTACAATGAGCAGTTCTTC
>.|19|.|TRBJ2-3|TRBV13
CASSSTVYRQPTSTDTQYF
TGTGCCAGCAGCTCGACTGTTTACCGGCAGCCAACTAGCACAGATACGCAGTATTTT
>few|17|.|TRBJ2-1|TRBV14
CASSHPGGPSSYNEQFF
TGTGCCAGCAGCCATCCCGGGGGGCCGAGTTCCTACAATGAGCAGTTCTTC
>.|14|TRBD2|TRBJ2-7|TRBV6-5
CASSLAGANYEQYF
TGTGCCAGCAGCCTAGCGGGGGCAAATTACGAGCAGTACTTC
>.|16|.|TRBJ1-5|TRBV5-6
CASSLWGTARNQPQHF
TGTGCCAGCAGCTTGTGGGGGACGGCCCGCAATCAGCCCCAGCATTTT
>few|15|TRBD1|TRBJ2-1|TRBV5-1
CASSLYRGTYNEQFF
TGCGCCAGCAGTCTTTACAGGGGCACCTACAATGAGCAGTTCTTC
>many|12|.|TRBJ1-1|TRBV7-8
CASSHRVTEAFF
TGTGCCAGCAGCCACAGGGTCACTGAAGCTTTCTTT
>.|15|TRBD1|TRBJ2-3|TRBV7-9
CASSSSDRATHTQYF
TGTGCCAGCAGCTCATCGGACAGGGCTACTCATACGCAGTATTTT
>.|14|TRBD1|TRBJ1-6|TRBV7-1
CASREGQANSPLHF
TGTGCCAGCAGAGAAGGACAGGCAAATTCACCCCTCCACTTT
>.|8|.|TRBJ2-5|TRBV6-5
CASTPPYF
TGTGCCAGCACCCCCCCCTACTTC
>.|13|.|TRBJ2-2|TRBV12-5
CASGIGQPGELFF
TGTGCTAGTGGTATCGGACAGCCCGGGGAGCTGTTTTTT
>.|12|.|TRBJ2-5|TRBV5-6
CASSTHGGTQYF
TGTGCCAGCAGCACCCACGGGGGGACCCAGTACTTC
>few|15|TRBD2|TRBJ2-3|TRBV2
CAKTRERGSTDTQYF
TGTGCCAAGACTCGGGAGCGGGGAAGCACAGATACGCAGTATTTT
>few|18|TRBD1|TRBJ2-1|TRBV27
CASSFGPGARGMYNEQFF
TGTGCCAGCAGCTTTGGACCAGGAGCCAGGGGGATGTACAATGAGCAGTTCTTC
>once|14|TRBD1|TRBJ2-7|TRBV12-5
CASGSPGQSYEQYF
TGTGCTAGTGGTTCCCCGGGACAGAGCTACGAGCAGTACTTC
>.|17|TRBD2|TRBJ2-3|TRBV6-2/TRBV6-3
CASYPVASGVLEDTQYF
TGTGCCAGTTACCCGGTGGCTAGCGGGGTGTTGGAAGATACGCAGTATTTT
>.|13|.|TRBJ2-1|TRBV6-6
CASDDGAYNEQFF
TGTGCCAGCGATGACGGGGCCTACAATGAGCAGTTCTTC
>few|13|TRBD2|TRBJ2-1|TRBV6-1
CASRDQSGGEQFF
TGTGCCAGCAGGGACCAGTCGGGAGGCGAGCAGTTCTTC
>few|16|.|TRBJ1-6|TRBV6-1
CASSDRGFTYNSPLHF
TGTGCCAGCAGTGACAGGGGATTTACCTATAATTCACCCCTCCACTTT
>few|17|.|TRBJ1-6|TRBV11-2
CASSLLSGSSYNSPLHF
TGTGCCAGCAGCTTGTTGTCAGGGAGCTCCTATAATTCACCCCTCCACTTT
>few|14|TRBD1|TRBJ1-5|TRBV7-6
CASSLGDSVGPQHF
TGTGCCAGCAGCTTAGGGGACAGCGTTGGGCCCCAGCATTTT
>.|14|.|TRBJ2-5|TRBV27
CASSSTREQETQYF
TGTGCCAGCAGTTCGACTAGGGAGCAAGAGACCCAGTACTTC
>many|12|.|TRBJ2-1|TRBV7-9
CASSLDHNEQFF
TGTGCCAGCAGCCTGGACCACAATGAGCAGTTCTTC